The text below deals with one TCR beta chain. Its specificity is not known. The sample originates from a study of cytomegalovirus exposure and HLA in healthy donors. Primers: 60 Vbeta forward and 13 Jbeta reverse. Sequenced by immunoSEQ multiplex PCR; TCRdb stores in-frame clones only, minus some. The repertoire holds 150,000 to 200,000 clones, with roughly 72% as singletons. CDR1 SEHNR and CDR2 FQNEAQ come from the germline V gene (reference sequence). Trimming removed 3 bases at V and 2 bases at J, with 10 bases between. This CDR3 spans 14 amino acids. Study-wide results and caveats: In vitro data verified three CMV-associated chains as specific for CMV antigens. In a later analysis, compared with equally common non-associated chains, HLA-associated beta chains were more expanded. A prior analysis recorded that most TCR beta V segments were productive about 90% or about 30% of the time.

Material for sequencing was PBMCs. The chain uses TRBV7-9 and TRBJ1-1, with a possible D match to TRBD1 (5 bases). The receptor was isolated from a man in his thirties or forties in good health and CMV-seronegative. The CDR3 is CASSFDSYNTEAFF. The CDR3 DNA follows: TGTGCCAGCAGCTTCGACAGCTACAACACTGAAGCTTTCTTT.